These 5 T cell receptor beta chains were all obtained from the same sample, sequenced in a study of Ad26.COV2.S vaccination and SARS-CoV-2 variants. The data were produced by immunoSEQ multiplex PCR, yet TCRdb's version contains in-frame clones alone and is incomplete. Among about 350,000 clones listed, 92% were seen once. The sequenced sample was peripheral blood, obtained after recovery from COVID-19. These receptors were collected from a human donor who had recovered from COVID-19.

The rearrangement links TRBV4-1 to TRBJ1-4, with D unclear. Trimming removed 1 base at V and 4 bases at J, with 10 bases between. The CDR3 totals 15 residues. Germline V lookup: CDR1 MGHRA, CDR2 YSYEKL. In nucleotides, the CDR3 is TGCGCCAGCAGCCAAGCGGGAGGGATTAATGAAAAACTGTTTTTT. This translates into CASSQAGGINEKLFF.

The rearrangement links TRBV9 to TRBJ2-5, with D perhaps being TRBD1 or TRBD2 (6 bases each). Germline V lookup: CDR1 SGDLS, CDR2 YYNGEE. The CDR3 contains 14 residues. Trimming stripped 0 bases from V and 3 bases from J, with 9 bases between. The CDR3 DNA reads as TGTGCCAGCAGCGTAGCCGGGGGCGAAGAGACCCAGTACTTC. Translated, it gives CASSVAGGEETQYF.

The chain combines TRBV25-1 with TRBJ2-3; 7 bases align to TRBD1. Germline trimming cut 3 bases from V and 0 bases from J; bases unmatched to any gene: 6. The CDR3 runs to 16 residues. CDR1 and CDR2 (germline): MGHDK, SYGVNS. The CDR3 sequence: CASSDWTGSSTDTQYF. The CDR3 DNA follows: TGTGCCAGCAGTGATTGGACAGGTTCTAGCACAGATACGCAGTATTTT.

This rearrangement joins TRBV7-9 to TRBJ2-2, with 7 bases matching TRBD1. The V segment lost 4 bases and the J segment 5 bases; nucleotides outside the gene matches: 4. This CDR3 is 14 amino acids long. CDR1 and CDR2 (germline): SEHNR, FQNEAQ (reference sequence). CDR3 sequence (DNA): TGTGCCAGCAGCTCAGAACAGGGGACCGGGGAGCTGTTTTTT. Translating it yields CASSSEQGTGELFF.

Worth noting for this clone: The sample holds other DNA sequences that translate to the same CDR3. The chain uses TRBV5-1 and TRBJ1-1, with TRBD1 as a possible D gene (6 bases). The V end was cut by 2 bases, the J end by 3 bases, with 8 bases between. Germline V CDR1 and CDR2: SGHRS, YFSETQ. The CDR3 runs 13 residues. CDR3 sequence: CASSLQGDTEAFF. CDR3 nucleotide sequence: TGCGCCAGCAGCTTACAGGGAGACACTGAAGCTTTCTTT.